The clone carrying this T cell receptor beta chain was seen a handful of times. Its antigen is unidentified. This sample is part of a study of blood T cells in healthy people across ages. Then a second PCR, running roughly 7 to 11 cycles, was carried out with a sample-barcoded 5' primer and a J-beta primer mix. A single record per CDR3 protein comes from TCRdb applying MiXCR to the 5' RACE reads. Among 1 million or so distinct CDR3 sequences listed, almost 25% were seen once. General study points: Estimates of total diversity, which came from one million sequenced T cells, were considered to be underestimates.

The CDR3 extends over 13 amino acids. Germline CDR1 is WNHNN and CDR2 is SYGVQD (reference sequence). Trimming took off 10 bases at V and 1 base at J, with 10 bases between the two ends. These data also featured in a second study, about T cells of mothers and their children. In that study: Donors comprised a few healthy Caucasian mothers plus their six children.

Specimen: blood. The rearrangement joins TRBV10-1 to TRBJ2-2; D uncertain. This receptor was taken from a girl aged 2 to 9 in good health. The CDR3, as DNA: TGCGCCACACTGGACCAGAACACCGGGGAGCTGTTTTTT. It translates to CATLDQNTGELFF.